What follows are 22 T cell receptor beta chains derived from one specimen sequenced in a study of T cell repertoires in cytomegalovirus infection. One entry per CDR3 protein, called by TCRdb with MiXCR from the reads. The table lists a few hundred thousand distinct CDR3 sequences, 40% of them singletons. These receptors' targets are unknown. The sequenced sample was cultured PBMCs, obtained from culture after CMV antigen stimulation. The receptor source for this set is a human donor in good health (CMV status not recorded). Some clones in this sample may be carry-over from other donors' samples.

CDR3 bases: TGTGCCAGCAGTGAATTACCCGGGACAGGGGGGTCCGCTGAAGCTTTCTTT. Protein sequence: CASSELPGTGGSAEAFF. V usage is TRBV25-1 and J usage is TRBJ1-1; TRBD1 aligns across 11 bases. J gave up 6 bases and V 1 base, and 10 bases lay outside the gene matches. The CDR3 contains 17 residues. Germline-derived CDR1 and CDR2 are MGHDK and SYGVNS.

This clonotype came up a few times. V is TRBV7-6 and J is TRBJ2-2, with 9 bases fitting TRBD1. V trimming: 0 bases; J trimming: 5 bases; junction bases outside the gene matches: 1. This CDR3 contains 15 residues. CDR1 is SGHVS and CDR2 is FNYEAQ in the germline V gene. In DNA, the CDR3 is TGTGCCAGCAGCTTAGCCGACAGGGGGACCGGGGAGCTGTTTTTT. This encodes CASSLADRGTGELFF.

This clonotype was recorded many times. V is TRBV7-2 and J is TRBJ2-2, with 9 bases identical to TRBD1. The V gene's germline CDR1 is SGHTA and CDR2 FQGNSA. The CDR3 is made up of 17 amino acids. J was trimmed by 5 bases and V by 1 base; bases with no gene match: 8. The CDR3 nucleotides read TGTGCCAGCAGCTTAGATCCACAGGGGGCGAGGACCGGGGAGCTGTTTTTT. The encoded protein is CASSLDPQGARTGELFF.

The V call is TRBV12-3 or TRBV12-4, the J call TRBJ2-2, with 9 bases identical to TRBD2. The CDR3 consists of 15 residues. V trimming: 7 bases; J trimming: 0 bases; junction bases outside the gene matches: 3. CDR3 sequence: CASTIAGANTGELFF. In nucleotides, the CDR3 is TGTGCCAGCACAATAGCGGGGGCGAACACCGGGGAGCTGTTTTTT.

This chain joins TRBV5-3 and TRBJ2-5; 7 positions agree with TRBD1. TRBV5-3 is treated as an ORF (open reading frame) with a function not yet certain. The CDR3 spans 15 residues. The V segment lost 8 bases and the J segment 5 bases; nucleotides outside the gene matches: 15. As DNA, the CDR3 is TGTGCCAGCAGCCCGCAGGGACAGTTAGGGGAGACCCAGTACTTC. This encodes CASSPQGQLGETQYF.

The rearrangement uses TRBV11-2 and TRBJ2-1; D is unclear. Deletions cut 5 bases from V and 0 bases from J, with 11 bases between. Germline CDR1 and CDR2: SGHAT and FQNNGV. This CDR3 has 15 residues. DNA for the CDR3: TGTGCCAGCAGCCCATTCTCGAGCTCCTACAATGAGCAGTTCTTC. As protein: CASSPFSSSYNEQFF.

The rearrangement joins TRBV6-8 to TRBJ2-7, with D unclear. Germline V CDR1 and CDR2: MNHGY, SAAAGT. V was pared by 5 bases and J by 0 bases, with 11 bases between. CDR3 length: 14 amino acids. The DNA of the CDR3 is TGTGCCAGCAGTGTACGGACGTCCTCCTACGAGCAGTACTTC. It codes for CASSVRTSSYEQYF.

The CDR3 coding sequence is TGTGCCACCAGCAGAGCACCCAGCGAAGGAGAAAAACTGTTTTTT. It is translated as CATSRAPSEGEKLFF. This sequence joins TRBV15 and TRBJ1-4, with no clear D. The germline V gene has CDR1 LNHNV and CDR2 YYDKDF (reference sequence). The CDR3 spans 15 residues. The germline V and J ends were trimmed by 1 base and 8 bases, with 14 bases remaining between them. Full variable domain (missing parts from reference TRBV15 and TRBJ1-4): DAMVIQNPRYQVTQFGKPVTLSCSQTLNHNVMYWYQQKSSQAPKLLFHYYDKDFNNEADTPDNFQSRRPNTSFCFLDIRSPGLGDTAMYLCATSRAPSEGEKLFFGSGTQLSVL.

This clonotype was observed a handful of times. J is TRBJ2-3 and V is TRBV10-3; the match to TRBD2 covers 9 bases. V was pared by 4 bases and J by 0 bases, with 5 bases of the junction left unmatched. Germline CDR1 reads ENHRY; CDR2 reads SYGVKD. The CDR3 contains 16 residues. The CDR3 DNA reads as TGTGCCATCAGTGCGGCTAGCGGGGTTAGCACAGATACGCAGTATTTT. Its protein is CAISAASGVSTDTQYF.

The gene calls are TRBV27 and TRBJ2-5; D is tentatively TRBD1 or TRBD2 (6 bases each). The CDR3 totals 14 residues. CDR1 is MNHEY and CDR2 is SMNVEV in the germline V gene (reference sequence). Trimming left V 3 bases short and J 5 bases short, with 13 bases between. As DNA, the CDR3 is TGTGCCAGCAGTTTCCGACTAGGGGGGGAGACCCAGTACTTC. It encodes CASSFRLGGETQYF.

This chain joins TRBV9 and TRBJ1-6, with a tentative D call TRBD1 (5 bases). CDR1 and CDR2 (germline): SGDLS, YYNGEE. This CDR3 contains 15 residues. V was clipped by 2 bases and J by 7 bases, with 13 bases between them. CDR3 region: CASSVLGDGNSPLHF. The CDR3 bases are TGTGCCAGCAGCGTCCTAGGGGATGGGAATTCACCCCTCCACTTT.

The chain recombines TRBV5-1 with TRBJ2-1; 11 bases map to TRBD2. Germline CDR1 and CDR2: SGHRS and YFSETQ. Trimming cost V 4 bases and J 6 bases; bases outside gene matches: 9. The CDR3 is made up of 16 amino acids. The CDR3 coding sequence is TGCGCCAGCAGCGCCGAACTAGCGGGGGTCATCAATGAGCAGTTCTTC. Translated: CASSAELAGVINEQFF.

The CDR3 sequence is CASSQTGAPWSGNTIYF. Written as DNA, the CDR3 is TGTGCCAGCAGCCAGACAGGGGCCCCATGGTCTGGAAACACCATATATTTT. This chain uses TRBV7-2 with TRBJ1-3, with 8 bases identical to TRBD1. The CDR3 is 17 amino acids. CDR1 SGHTA and CDR2 FQGNSA come from the germline V gene. The junction had 10 bases not matched to a gene; V was cut back by 5 bases and J by 1 base. Drawing the rest from reference TRBV7-2 and TRBJ1-3, the complete variable domain is GAGVSQSPSNKVTEKGKDVELRCDPISGHTALYWYRQSLGQGLEFLIYFQGNSAPDKSGLPSDRFSAERTGGSVSTLTIQRTQQEDSAVYLCASSQTGAPWSGNTIYFGEGSWLTVV.

This clonotype has a handful of counts. The V call is TRBV7-8, the J call TRBJ2-3; D is unclear. Germline V lookup: CDR1 SGHVS, CDR2 FQNEAQ. This CDR3 is built from 13 residues. Trimming cost V 5 bases and J 1 base, with 7 bases left between them. CDR3 nucleotide sequence: TGTGCCAGCAGCGCCGTGGGCACAGATACGCAGTATTTT. Amino acid sequence: CASSAVGTDTQYF.

V usage is TRBV10-3 and J usage is TRBJ2-1; 13 bases line up with TRBD2. The V and J ends lost 6 bases and 2 bases, in that order; junction bases with no gene match: 1. From germline, CDR1 is ENHRY and CDR2 SYGVKD. The CDR3 runs to 15 residues. The CDR3: CAISGLAGAYNEQFF. DNA of the CDR3: TGTGCCATCAGCGGACTAGCGGGAGCCTACAATGAGCAGTTCTTC.

The rearrangement uses TRBV12-3 or TRBV12-4 and TRBJ2-1, with 12 nucleotides matching TRBD2. V lost 7 bases to trimming and J lost 10 bases; unmatched junction nucleotides: 11. The CDR3 spans 15 residues. CDR3 in amino acids: CASTYASGRAREQFF. CDR3 sequence (DNA): TGTGCCAGCACCTACGCTAGCGGGAGGGCCCGGGAGCAGTTCTTC.

This clonotype was seen a few times. The chain recombines TRBV7-8 with TRBJ2-5; 8 nucleotides match TRBD2. CDR3 size: 17 residues. Germline V gives CDR1 SGHVS, CDR2 FQNEAQ. Trimming took 0 bases from V and 1 from J; bases not matched to a gene: 7. CDR3 loop: CASSLARLAGFQETQYF. CDR3 in DNA: TGTGCCAGCAGCTTAGCCCGATTAGCGGGATTCCAAGAGACCCAGTACTTC.

CDR3 bases: TGCGCCAGCAGCCAAGACCCCCCGGGACAGCGATTGAACACTGAAGCTTTCTTT. It specifies CASSQDPPGQRLNTEAFF. This chain uses TRBV4-1 with TRBJ1-1; 7 nucleotides match TRBD1. Germline-derived CDR1 and CDR2 are MGHRA and YSYEKL. This CDR3 is built from 18 residues. The ends lost 0 bases at V and 0 bases at J; junction bases unmatched: 10.

This chain connects TRBV11-2 to TRBJ2-7; 10 bases agree with TRBD2. The V gene end was trimmed by 0 bases and the J gene end by 5 bases; junction bases not matched to a gene: 7. Germline loops: CDR1 SGHAT, CDR2 FQNNGV. This CDR3 spans 16 amino acids. CDR3 bases: TGTGCCAGCAGCTTAGATCTTCCCCTAGCGGGAGACGAGCAGTACTTC. Translation: CASSLDLPLAGDEQYF. The full variable domain, with the rest looked up from reference TRBV11-2 and TRBJ2-7, is EAGVAQSPRYKIIEKRQSVAFWCNPISGHATLYWYQQILGQGPKLLIQFQNNGVVDDSQLPKDRFSAERLKGVDSTLKIQPAKLEDSAVYLCASSLDLPLAGDEQYFGPGTRLTVT.

The chain has TRBV20-1 and TRBJ2-1; 11 nucleotides line up with TRBD2. The V gene's germline CDR1 is DFQATT and CDR2 SNEGSKA (reference sequence). The CDR3 length is 16 residues. The CDR3 sequence is CSGLGSVAGGTDEQFF. DNA of the CDR3: TGCAGCGGATTGGGTTCCGTAGCGGGAGGGACGGATGAGCAGTTCTTC.

The chain recombines TRBV6-5 with TRBJ2-1, with 11 positions matching TRBD2. Germline assignment: CDR1 MNHEY and CDR2 SVGAGI. The length of the CDR3 is 15 residues. The V segment lost 2 bases and the J segment 12 bases; nucleotides outside the gene matches: 9. The CDR3 nucleotides read TGTGCCAGCAGTTACGACGGACTAGCGGGCCCTGCGCAGTTCTTC. Residues: CASSYDGLAGPAQFF.

V usage is TRBV27 and J usage is TRBJ2-7, with D possibly matching TRBD2 (5 bases). Trimming took 7 bases from V and 4 from J, leaving 20 bases between them. This CDR3 is 15 amino acids long. CDR1 is MNHEY, CDR2 SMNVEV, per germline (reference sequence). In DNA, the CDR3 is TGTGCCAGCAAACAAGGAGCGGTAGTGTTATACGAGCAGTACTTC. Translated, it gives CASKQGAVVLYEQYF.